What follows describes a single TCR beta chain. These data belong to a study of shared clonotypes between healthy human individuals. Study-level information: Those who served as donors were a couple of women and three men between the ages of 18 and 49.

Some 90 million PBMCs served as the genomic DNA source for unsorted samples. When replicate PCRs were run on unsorted PBMC, they used 300 ng DNA, some 31,000 T cell genomes. TCRdb keeps only in-frame clones here, not all; method: immunoSEQ multiplex PCR. Of 450,000 or so clones listed, about 74% are singletons. Per the germline V gene, CDR1 is LGHNA and CDR2 is YNFKEQ. The CDR3 covers 14 residues. The J segment lost 2 bases and the V segment lost 4 bases, leaving 3 bases of the junction unmatched. V is TRBV4-2 and J is TRBJ1-2; 8 bases match TRBD1. The sequence came from a woman in her 40s in good health. Some clones in this sample may be carry-over from other donors' samples. The sequencing input was PBMCs. CDR3 in DNA: TGTGCCAGCAGCCCTCGGACAGGGAACTATGGCTACACCTTC. It specifies CASSPRTGNYGYTF.